These 11 T cell receptor beta chains were sequenced from one sample in a study of shared clonotypes between healthy human individuals. Positive CCR7 selection of CD45RO-negative cells yielded the naive CD8 cells, and terminally differentiated effector memory CD45RA+ cells were excluded. Here immunoSEQ multiplex PCR was the method, and the copy in TCRdb shows in-frame clones only, minus some. The sample lists around 2,100,000 clones, less than 95% occurring once. Sequencing was done on a sample of naive CD8+ T cells sorted from blood. All receptors come from a man aged 18 to 30 in good health.

The gene calls are TRBV7-8 and TRBJ2-7; 14 nucleotides match TRBD2. Germline lookup yields CDR1 SGHVS and CDR2 FQNEAQ. V was clipped by 5 bases and J by 2 bases; unmatched bases: 8. The CDR3 has 17 amino acids. CDR3 sequence (DNA): TGTGCCAGCAGCGAGGGACTAGCGGGGGCCCGAACCTACGAGCAGTACTTC. Translated: CASSEGLAGARTYEQYF.

For the CDR3, the DNA is TGTGCCAGCAGTGAGCCAGGGGAATCCTACGAGCAGTACTTC. Encoded protein: CASSEPGESYEQYF. The J gene is TRBJ2-7, the V gene TRBV28, with a possible D match to TRBD1 (6 bases). The CDR3 loop spans 14 amino acids. CDR1 MDHEN and CDR2 SYDVKM come from the germline V gene. V was clipped by 5 bases and J by 1 base, with 12 bases between them. The whole variable domain, remainder taken from reference TRBV28 and TRBJ2-7, is DVKVTQSSRYLVKRTGEKVFLECVQDMDHENMFWYRQDPGLGLRLIYFSYDVKMKEKGDIPEGYSVSREKKERFSLILESASTNQTSMYLCASSEPGESYEQYFGPGTRLTVT.

The chain links TRBV4-1 to TRBJ2-7; D may be TRBD2 (5 bases). The CDR3 has 17 amino acids. Per the germline V gene, CDR1 is MGHRA and CDR2 is YSYEKL. The V gene lost 0 bases and the J gene lost 0 bases, with 15 bases spanning the gap. The CDR3 loop reads CASSQEGLGTSSYEQYF. DNA for the CDR3: TGCGCCAGCAGCCAAGAGGGGTTAGGCACTAGCTCCTACGAGCAGTACTTC.

The V call is TRBV29-1, the J call TRBJ2-2; no clear D. This CDR3 has 12 residues. Trimming took off 1 base at V and 3 bases at J, with 3 bases between the two ends. Germline V gene data show CDR1 as SQVTM and CDR2 as ANQGSEA. CDR3 bases: TGCAGCGTTGAAGCCCACACCGGGGAGCTGTTTTTT. Encoded protein: CSVEAHTGELFF.

The gene calls are TRBV6-5 and TRBJ1-1; no firm D call. The CDR3 runs 14 residues. V lost 7 bases to trimming and J lost 3 bases, with 15 bases between them. From germline, CDR1 is MNHEY and CDR2 SVGAGI. Here the CDR3 reads CASTSHYDHTEAFF. The CDR3 region has the DNA TGTGCCAGCACCTCCCACTACGACCACACTGAAGCTTTCTTT.

The V and J genes are TRBV6-5 and TRBJ1-5; 9 bases map to TRBD1. V lost 7 bases and J lost 6; bases outside the gene matches: 7. The CDR3 length is 14 residues. Germline V gene data show CDR1 as MNHEY and CDR2 as SVGAGI. DNA of the CDR3: TGTGCCAGCAAACCGGGACAGGGTTCTCAGCCCCAGCATTTT. Its translation is CASKPGQGSQPQHF.

The rearrangement uses TRBV7-8 and TRBJ1-2; TRBD1 aligns across 10 bases. The trim removed 1 base at V and 4 bases at J, leaving 6 bases unmatched. This CDR3 region has 16 residues. Germline loops: CDR1 SGHVS, CDR2 FQNEAQ. CDR3 in DNA: TGTGCCAGCAGCTTAGTAGAGACAGGGGGCTTCTATGGCTACACCTTC. Amino acid sequence: CASSLVETGGFYGYTF.

This chain uses TRBV9 with TRBJ2-1, with 9 nucleotides matching TRBD2. The CDR3 has 18 amino acids. In germline, CDR1 is SGDLS, CDR2 YYNGEE. Trimming cost V 1 base and J 8 bases; bases outside gene matches: 16. The CDR3 spells CASSVNLWGSGRTDEQFF. For the CDR3, the DNA is TGTGCCAGCAGCGTAAACCTCTGGGGTAGCGGGAGAACGGATGAGCAGTTCTTC. The full variable domain, in which reference TRBV9 and TRBJ2-1 provide the parts outside the CDR3, is DSGVTQTPKHLITATGQRVTLRCSPRSGDLSVYWYQQSLDQGLQFLIQYYNGEERAKGNILERFSAQQFPDLHSELNLSSLELGDSALYFCASSVNLWGSGRTDEQFFGPGTRLTVL.

CDR3 bases: TGTGCCACCAGCAGACTAAACGGACTAGCGGGAGCTCAGTTCTTC. Translated: CATSRLNGLAGAQFF. V is TRBV15 and J is TRBJ2-1; TRBD2 agrees at 13 bases. The germline V gene encodes CDR1 LNHNV and CDR2 YYDKDF (reference sequence). The CDR3 loop spans 15 amino acids. V trimming: 2 bases; J trimming: 13 bases; junction bases outside the gene matches: 8.

The gene calls are TRBV7-9 and TRBJ2-2, with no clear D. The CDR3 runs 13 residues. Germline CDR1 SEHNR, CDR2 FQNEAQ (reference sequence). V shed 4 bases and J shed 6 bases, with 9 bases lying between them. DNA for the CDR3: TGTGCCAGCAGCTCCAGTATTTCCGGGGAGCTGTTTTTT. Translation gives CASSSSISGELFF.

This clone showed up just once. V is TRBV11-3 and J is TRBJ2-1, with TRBD2 identical over 13 bases. With 5 bases clipped from V and 9 bases from J, the junction kept 7 bases outside the gene matches. Germline values: CDR1 SGHNT, CDR2 YENEEA. The CDR3 spans 15 residues. The CDR3 DNA reads TGTGCCAGCAGCCCCGGACTAGCGGGAGTCTCTGAGCAGTTCTTC. Translated: CASSPGLAGVSEQFF.